These T cell receptor beta chains were read from a single sample in a study of somatic mutations in cytotoxic T cells in rheumatoid arthritis. TCRdb's table, derived via immunoSEQ multiplex PCR, lists solely in-frame clones and lacks some. This table holds 6,500 to 7,500 clones, more than 80% found once. What was sequenced was CD8+ T cells sorted from blood. The origin of the receptors is a woman aged 70-85 years with rheumatoid arthritis. The CDR3 runs from the conserved cysteine through the conserved F or W. Fields, in order: V gene, clone size, D gene, J gene, CDR3 length, CDR3 protein, CDR3 DNA. D genes are given only for firm matches. Size is omitted from some rows. Given values are once, few, many or a class for expanded clones.

v_call: TRBV7-7; clone_size: .; d_call: .; j_call: TRBJ2-3; cdr3_length: 15; cdr3_aa: CASSLAEGRTDTQYF; cdr3_nt: TGTGCTAGCAGCTTAGCGGAGGGACGCACAGATACGCAGTATTTT
v_call: TRBV29-1; clone_size: .; d_call: TRBD1; j_call: TRBJ2-1; cdr3_length: 14; cdr3_aa: CSVQGAQINHEQFF; cdr3_nt: TGCAGCGTTCAGGGGGCCCAGATCAACCATGAGCAGTTCTTC
v_call: TRBV4-1; clone_size: .; d_call: .; j_call: TRBJ2-1; cdr3_length: 14; cdr3_aa: CASSQVEDYNEQFF; cdr3_nt: TGCGCCAGCAGCCAGGTGGAGGACTACAATGAGCAGTTCTTC
v_call: TRBV7-2; clone_size: .; d_call: TRBD1; j_call: TRBJ2-7; cdr3_length: 14; cdr3_aa: CASSLGQGAGEQYF; cdr3_nt: TGTGCCAGCAGCTTGGGACAGGGGGCGGGGGAGCAGTACTTC
v_call: TRBV11-2; clone_size: .; d_call: TRBD2; j_call: TRBJ2-3; cdr3_length: 15; cdr3_aa: CASSLPPGGVDTQYF; cdr3_nt: TGTGCCAGCAGCCTACCCCCCGGGGGGGTGGATACGCAGTATTTT
v_call: TRBV19; clone_size: few; d_call: TRBD1; j_call: TRBJ2-2; cdr3_length: 15; cdr3_aa: CASTGGQGRTGELFF; cdr3_nt: TGTGCCAGTACCGGCGGACAGGGTCGGACCGGGGAGCTGTTTTTT
v_call: TRBV21-1; clone_size: .; d_call: .; j_call: TRBJ2-1; cdr3_length: 16; cdr3_aa: CASSHTTSGEGDEQFF; cdr3_nt: TGTGCCAGCAGCCATACGACTAGCGGAGAGGGGGATGAGCAGTTCTTC
v_call: TRBV11-3; clone_size: .; d_call: TRBD2; j_call: TRBJ2-7; cdr3_length: 15; cdr3_aa: CASSAWTSGSYEQYF; cdr3_nt: TGTGCCAGCAGCGCCTGGACTAGCGGGAGCTACGAGCAGTACTTC
v_call: TRBV5-1; clone_size: few; d_call: TRBD1; j_call: TRBJ1-1; cdr3_length: 15; cdr3_aa: CASSLTGGGNTEAFF; cdr3_nt: TGCGCCAGCAGCCTGACAGGGGGTGGGAACACTGAAGCTTTCTTT
v_call: TRBV10-1; clone_size: .; d_call: .; j_call: TRBJ1-5; cdr3_length: 13; cdr3_aa: CASMSDGNQPQHF; cdr3_nt: TGCGCCAGCATGTCAGACGGGAATCAGCCCCAGCATTTT
v_call: TRBV5-1; clone_size: .; d_call: TRBD1; j_call: TRBJ1-3; cdr3_length: 15; cdr3_aa: CASRTGAGAGNTIYF; cdr3_nt: TGCGCCAGCAGGACAGGGGCCGGGGCTGGAAACACCATATATTTT
v_call: TRBV20-1; clone_size: .; d_call: .; j_call: TRBJ1-5; cdr3_length: 11; cdr3_aa: CSARDQGPQHF; cdr3_nt: TGCAGTGCTAGAGATCAGGGACCCCAGCATTTT
v_call: TRBV7-9; clone_size: .; d_call: TRBD2; j_call: TRBJ2-3; cdr3_length: 15; cdr3_aa: CASSRTSGITDTQYF; cdr3_nt: TGTGCCAGCAGCCGGACTAGCGGGATCACAGATACGCAGTATTTT
v_call: TRBV9; clone_size: once; d_call: .; j_call: TRBJ1-5; cdr3_length: 15; cdr3_aa: CASSVGGLSNQPQHF; cdr3_nt: TGTGCCAGCAGCGTAGGCGGTCTCAGCAATCAGCCCCAGCATTTT
v_call: TRBV7-9; clone_size: once; d_call: .; j_call: TRBJ2-7; cdr3_length: 14; cdr3_aa: CASSSRDLPYEQYF; cdr3_nt: TGTGCCAGCAGCTCTCGGGACTTACCTTACGAGCAGTACTTC
v_call: TRBV11-3; clone_size: medium-sized; d_call: TRBD2; j_call: TRBJ2-1; cdr3_length: 14; cdr3_aa: CASLAGPTYNEQFF; cdr3_nt: TGTGCCAGCTTAGCGGGGCCTACCTACAATGAGCAGTTCTTC
v_call: TRBV4-1; clone_size: .; d_call: .; j_call: TRBJ2-7; cdr3_length: 16; cdr3_aa: CASSQELGGTHYEQYF; cdr3_nt: TGCGCCAGCAGCCAAGAGTTGGGGGGGACACACTACGAGCAGTACTTC
v_call: TRBV2; clone_size: .; d_call: TRBD1; j_call: TRBJ2-7; cdr3_length: 16; cdr3_aa: CASSDAGQGFTYEQYF; cdr3_nt: TGTGCCAGCAGTGACGCGGGACAGGGGTTCACCTACGAGCAGTACTTC
v_call: TRBV11-3; clone_size: .; d_call: .; j_call: TRBJ1-1; cdr3_length: 15; cdr3_aa: CASSPRAGQLTEAFF; cdr3_nt: TGTGCCAGCAGCCCAAGGGCGGGGCAACTCACTGAAGCTTTCTTT
v_call: TRBV7-9; clone_size: once; d_call: TRBD1; j_call: TRBJ1-1; cdr3_length: 16; cdr3_aa: CASRGPMVGQDTEAFF; cdr3_nt: TGTGCCAGCAGGGGACCGATGGTGGGACAGGACACTGAAGCTTTCTTT
v_call: TRBV5-6; clone_size: .; d_call: .; j_call: TRBJ2-7; cdr3_length: 14; cdr3_aa: CASSLWPGSYEQYF; cdr3_nt: TGTGCCAGCAGCTTGTGGCCGGGTTCCTACGAGCAGTACTTC
v_call: TRBV5-1; clone_size: .; d_call: TRBD1; j_call: TRBJ1-2; cdr3_length: 15; cdr3_aa: CASSSPGQGFGGYTF; cdr3_nt: TGCGCCAGCAGCTCCCCGGGACAGGGATTTGGTGGCTACACCTTC
v_call: TRBV29-1; clone_size: .; d_call: TRBD2; j_call: TRBJ2-1; cdr3_length: 13; cdr3_aa: CSAERESGTEQFF; cdr3_nt: TGCAGCGCCGAACGGGAGAGCGGGACTGAGCAGTTCTTC
v_call: TRBV11-3; clone_size: .; d_call: TRBD2; j_call: TRBJ2-3; cdr3_length: 16; cdr3_aa: CASSPRTSGRSDTQYF; cdr3_nt: TGTGCCAGCAGCCCCCGGACTAGCGGGAGATCAGATACGCAGTATTTT
v_call: TRBV5-5; clone_size: .; d_call: TRBD1; j_call: TRBJ1-5; cdr3_length: 17; cdr3_aa: CASSLSGQGMGNQPQHF; cdr3_nt: TGTGCCAGCAGCTTGTCGGGACAGGGAATGGGCAATCAGCCCCAGCATTTT
v_call: TRBV7-2; clone_size: .; d_call: .; j_call: TRBJ2-5; cdr3_length: 15; cdr3_aa: CASSPWGSQGETQYF; cdr3_nt: TGTGCCAGCAGCCCCTGGGGTAGCCAGGGGGAGACCCAGTACTTC
v_call: TRBV29-1; clone_size: once; d_call: TRBD1; j_call: TRBJ1-2; cdr3_length: 13; cdr3_aa: CSAGRQGIYGYTF; cdr3_nt: TGCAGCGCTGGCCGACAGGGCATCTATGGCTACACCTTC
v_call: TRBV13; clone_size: .; d_call: TRBD1; j_call: TRBJ2-7; cdr3_length: 13; cdr3_aa: CASRGTGSYEQYF; cdr3_nt: TGTGCCAGCAGGGGGACAGGGAGTTACGAGCAGTACTTC
v_call: TRBV11-2; clone_size: .; d_call: TRBD2; j_call: TRBJ2-1; cdr3_length: 17; cdr3_aa: CASSLAASGGAMNEQFF; cdr3_nt: TGTGCCAGCAGCTTAGCCGCTAGCGGGGGGGCAATGAATGAGCAGTTCTTC